These 9 T cell receptor beta chains were all obtained from the same sample, sequenced in a study of shared clonotypes between healthy human individuals. Positive CCR7 selection of CD45RO-negative cells yielded the naive CD8 cells, and terminally differentiated effector memory CD45RA+ cells were excluded. Only in-frame clones appear in the TCRdb table, and some are missing; sequencing was by immunoSEQ multiplex PCR. The repertoire consists of over 2 million clones, with less than 95% occurring once and the leading ten covering approximately 1.2%. Specimen: naive CD8+ T cells sorted from blood. The receptor set was obtained from a man aged 18 to 29 in good health.

The gene calls are TRBV6-1 and TRBJ2-3; no definite D call. The CDR3 spans 16 residues. Germline V CDR1 and CDR2: MNHNS, SASEGT. V was pared by 0 bases and J by 4 bases, with 14 bases between. CDR3 amino acids: CASSEATGVRADTQYF. In DNA form, the CDR3 reads TGTGCCAGCAGTGAAGCGACGGGTGTCCGGGCAGATACGCAGTATTTT.

CDR3 in amino acids: CASSTLNFGGDYGYTF. As DNA, the CDR3 is TGTGCCAGCAGCACACTGAACTTCGGGGGTGACTATGGCTACACCTTC. This chain joins TRBV6-6 and TRBJ1-2; tentatively, D is TRBD1 (5 bases). V lost 6 bases and J 3 bases, leaving 20 bases between the germline ends. The CDR3 spans 16 residues. Germline V CDR1 and CDR2: MNHNY, SVGAGI (reference sequence).

CDR3 protein: CASSQNGLAGETQYF. The CDR3 nucleotides are TGTGCCAGCAGCCAAAATGGTCTAGCGGGCGAGACCCAGTACTTC. This rearrangement joins TRBV14 to TRBJ2-5; the match to TRBD2 covers 8 bases. From germline, CDR1 is SGHDN and CDR2 FVKESK. The CDR3 is 15 residues long. J gave up 5 bases and V 2 bases, and 7 bases lay outside the gene matches. Together with reference TRBV14 and TRBJ2-5, the CDR3 gives the full variable domain: EAGVTQFPSHSVIEKGQTVTLRCDPISGHDNLYWYRRVMGKEIKFLLHFVKESKQDESGMPNNRFLAERTGGTYSTLKVQPAELEDSGVYFCASSQNGLAGETQYFGPGTRLLVL.

On this clone itself: This CDR3 is also generated by other DNA sequences in the sample. The rearrangement uses TRBV18 and TRBJ2-7; D is possibly TRBD2 (6 bases). Germline V gene lookup returns CDR1 KGHSH and CDR2 LQKENI. V was cut by 6 bases and J by 3 bases, with 12 bases left in between. The CDR3 has 13 amino acids. The CDR3 loop is CASSLGTDYEQYF. CDR3 DNA: TGTGCCAGCTCCCTAGGGACTGACTACGAGCAGTACTTC.

V usage is TRBV2 and J usage is TRBJ2-3; D perhaps matches TRBD1 (5 bases). V lost 6 bases and J 5 bases, leaving 12 bases between the germline ends. CDR3 length equals 13 residues. Germline assignment: CDR1 SNHLY and CDR2 FYNNEI. The CDR3 DNA reads TGTGCCAGCAGGGTAGGGGTCCGAGATACGCAGTATTTT. Its protein product is CASRVGVRDTQYF.

V gene TRBV5-1 combines with J gene TRBJ2-5, with 7 bases matching TRBD1. V shed 3 bases and J 4 bases; nucleotides not matched to a gene: 12. CDR1 and CDR2 (germline): SGHRS, YFSETQ. This CDR3 is built from 16 residues. The CDR3 bases are TGCGCCAGCAGCTCATACTTAGGGGGCAGGGGAGAGACCCAGTACTTC. Translation: CASSSYLGGRGETQYF.

V is TRBV5-6 and J is TRBJ2-2; D is ambiguous. V lost 4 bases to trimming and J lost 7 bases, with 8 bases between them. Germline values: CDR1 SGHDT, CDR2 YYEEEE. This CDR3 spans 12 amino acids. CDR3 in amino acids: CASSRVDGELFF. CDR3 coding DNA: TGTGCCAGCAGCCGAGTGGACGGGGAGCTGTTTTTT.

This sequence joins TRBV15 and TRBJ2-1, with 10 bases that match TRBD2. Germline V gives CDR1 LNHNV, CDR2 YYDKDF (reference sequence). With V trimmed by 4 bases and J by 2 bases, 8 bases remained unmatched. The CDR3 is 17 residues long. The CDR3 region is CATSILSGRNTYNEQFF. CDR3 bases: TGTGCCACCAGCATTCTTAGCGGGAGGAATACCTACAATGAGCAGTTCTTC.

The CDR3 is CASSPPKGGYANTGELFF. The DNA for the CDR3 is TGTGCCAGCTCACCACCGAAGGGGGGCTACGCGAACACCGGGGAGCTGTTTTTT. This chain uses TRBV18 with TRBJ2-2; D may match TRBD1 or TRBD2 (6 bases each). Trimming removed 0 bases at V and 0 bases at J, with 14 bases between. The CDR3 is 18 amino acids. CDR1 and CDR2 from the germline V gene are KGHSH and LQKENI.